The text below deals with one T cell receptor (beta chain). Its antigen is as yet unknown. The data were obtained in a study of shared clonotypes between healthy human individuals. Study-wide background: Donors, aged 18 to 49, were a couple of women and three men. Whole-study results and caveats: Naive CD4 clonotype sharing across a few donors was around 5%. In this cohort, only blood was sampled, and tissue repertoires likely differ.

Germline V gives CDR1 SGHVS, CDR2 FQNEAQ. Between the trimmed V and J ends, which lost 5 bases and 1 base, there was a span of 18 bases. The CDR3 length is 17 residues. As handled by the study authors: From ImmunoSEQ came sequences covering only the junction and carrying no quality scores, so filtering differed. Here immunoSEQ multiplex PCR was the method, and the copy in TCRdb shows in-frame clones only, minus some. V, J and clone size are those of that table, while D and trimming were read from the DNA. The sample lists 550,000 to 750,000 clones; around 95% were seen once. It was CD45RO-negative cells, positively selected for CCR7, that made up naive CD8 cells, with terminally differentiated effector memory CD45RA+ cells excluded.

This TCR was recovered from a woman aged 25 to 39 in good health. The chain combines TRBV7-8 with TRBJ1-5; D is unclear. Sample: naive CD8+ T cells sorted from blood. This chain's CDR3 is CASSPLHGRASNQPQHF. The DNA of the CDR3 is TGTGCCAGCAGCCCCCTTCATGGGAGGGCCAGCAATCAGCCCCAGCATTTT.